These T cell receptor beta chains were read from a single sample in a study of T-cell memory formation after mild COVID-19. Each CDR3 protein gets one entry after TCRdb re-called the 5' RACE reads with MiXCR. The sample shows hundreds of thousands of distinct CDR3 sequences, 15% of them seen only once. The sequencing sample was made of PBMCs or a T cell subset sorted from them (not recorded which). Every receptor here comes from a man between 18 and 29 years old who had mild COVID-19 (a few samples of this study predate the infection). Cell type and time point are not known. CDR3s include the opening cysteine and the closing phenylalanine or tryptophan. D genes are given only for firm matches. Only some rows state a clone size, as once, few, many or a class for expanded clones.

16	many	TRBV5-1	TRBJ2-5	-	CASSLAPGANKETQYF	TGCGCCAGCAGCTTGGCCCCGGGGGCCAACAAAGAGACCCAGTACTTC
16	many	TRBV7-3	TRBJ2-7	TRBD1	CASSPSGTGTSYEQYF	TGTGCCAGCAGCCCATCCGGGACAGGGACCTCCTACGAGCAGTACTTC
19	-	TRBV4-1	TRBJ2-6	TRBD1	CASSQGLGTGSPGANVLTF	TGCGCCAGCAGCCAAGGCTTGGGGACAGGGAGCCCTGGGGCCAACGTCCTGACTTTC
15	many	TRBV5-1	TRBJ2-3	-	CASSLVPGGTDTQYF	TGCGCCAGCAGCTTGGTTCCGGGGGGCACAGATACGCAGTATTTT
13	few	TRBV11-2	TRBJ2-1	-	CASSLGLQNEQFF	TGTGCCAGCAGTCTCGGACTTCAAAATGAGCAGTTCTTC
14	many	TRBV10-3	TRBJ1-1	TRBD1	CAISRGTVNTEAFF	TGTGCCATCAGCCGCGGGACAGTGAACACTGAAGCTTTCTTT
13	few	TRBV3-1	TRBJ2-3	-	CASTPFGTDTQYF	TGTGCCAGCACCCCCTTCGGCACAGATACGCAGTATTTT
13	-	TRBV3-1	TRBJ1-1	-	CASSQFGYTEAFF	TGTGCCAGCAGCCAGTTTGGGTACACTGAAGCTTTCTTT
15	-	TRBV4-3	TRBJ1-6	-	CASSQSLREGSPLHF	TGCGCCAGCAGCCAGTCTCTCAGGGAGGGTTCACCCCTCCACTTT
13	-	TRBV29-1	TRBJ2-7	-	CSFRDGSSYEQYF	TGCAGCTTTCGGGACGGGAGCTCCTACGAGCAGTACTTC
16	many	TRBV4-2	TRBJ1-1	-	CASSQESGGGNTEAFF	TGTGCCAGCAGCCAAGAAAGTGGGGGAGGGAACACTGAAGCTTTCTTT
15	few	TRBV3-1	TRBJ2-2	TRBD2	CASSPSGGPTGELFF	TGTGCCAGCAGCCCTAGCGGGGGGCCTACCGGGGAGCTGTTTTTT
14	-	TRBV20-1	TRBJ2-5	TRBD1	CSARDRTGKETQYF	TGCAGTGCTAGAGACCGGACAGGGAAGGAGACCCAGTACTTC
9	-	TRBV20-1	TRBJ2-7	-	CSATRGGNF	TGCAGTGCTACGCGTGGGGGGAACTTC
13	-	TRBV11-1	TRBJ1-2	-	CASSLSGSGGYTF	TGTGCCAGCAGCTTGAGTGGATCTGGGGGCTACACCTTC
15	-	TRBV7-9	TRBJ2-1	TRBD2	CASSRLAGGPNEQFF	TGTGCCAGCAGCCGACTAGCGGGGGGGCCCAATGAGCAGTTCTTC
15	-	TRBV25-1	TRBJ1-6	TRBD1	CASSDYDRGNSPLHF	TGTGCCAGCAGTGACTACGACAGGGGTAATTCACCCCTCCACTTT
14	few	TRBV5-1	TRBJ2-1	-	CASSLAGVVDEQFF	TGCGCCAGCAGCTTGGCGGGTGTTGTCGATGAGCAGTTCTTC
15	-	TRBV7-3	TRBJ2-2	-	CASSLLPTGAGELFF	TGTGCCAGCAGCTTGCTACCAACGGGGGCCGGGGAGCTGTTTTTT
17	many	TRBV5-1	TRBJ2-3	-	CASSPGGGGTSGDTQYF	TGCGCCAGCAGCCCAGGAGGTGGGGGTACGTCTGGAGATACGCAGTATTTT
14	few	TRBV5-1	TRBJ2-4	TRBD2	CASSPGLAENIQYF	TGCGCCAGCAGCCCCGGACTAGCGGAAAACATTCAGTACTTC
14	-	TRBV6-2/TRBV6-3	TRBJ2-3	-	CASSSSDSTDTQYF	TGTGCCAGCAGCTCTAGCGATAGCACAGATACGCAGTATTTT
17	-	TRBV4-1	TRBJ2-3	-	CASSQDTWGGPTDTQYF	TGCGCCAGCAGCCAAGATACGTGGGGGGGCCCCACAGATACGCAGTATTTT
13	few	TRBV7-9	TRBJ2-7	-	CASSLLQQNEQYF	TGTGCCAGCAGCTTACTCCAGCAGAACGAGCAGTACTTC
13	-	TRBV5-1	TRBJ1-1	-	CASYSPGATEAFF	TGCGCCAGCTATTCTCCAGGGGCTACTGAAGCTTTCTTT
15	few	TRBV4-1	TRBJ2-7	-	CASSQDSMGGYEQYF	TGCGCCAGCAGCCAAGATAGCATGGGGGGCTACGAGCAGTACTTC
14	-	TRBV5-1	TRBJ1-1	-	CASSSTRGDTEAFF	TGCGCCAGCAGTTCAACTCGTGGTGACACTGAAGCTTTCTTT
16	few	TRBV6-2/TRBV6-3	TRBJ2-3	-	CASSPEGGTSTDTQYF	TGTGCCAGCAGCCCGGAGGGCGGGACTAGCACAGATACGCAGTATTTT
13	-	TRBV6-6	TRBJ1-1	-	CASSPTANTEAFF	TGTGCCAGCAGTCCGACCGCGAACACTGAAGCTTTCTTT
10	-	TRBV7-9	TRBJ2-5	-	CVKPVETQYF	TGTGTTAAACCTGTGGAGACCCAGTACTTC
16	-	TRBV3-1	TRBJ2-3	TRBD2	CASSEKRGVFTDTQYF	TGTGCCAGCAGCGAGAAGCGGGGGGTATTCACAGATACGCAGTATTTT
16	-	TRBV2	TRBJ1-6	TRBD1	CASSGTGGSNNSPLHF	TGTGCCAGCAGCGGGACAGGGGGATCGAATAATTCACCCCTCCACTTT
18	-	TRBV12-3/TRBV12-4	TRBJ2-5	TRBD2	CASSLAGTSGGIQETQYF	TGTGCCAGCAGTTTAGCTGGGACTAGCGGGGGGATCCAAGAGACCCAGTACTTC
16	-	TRBV27	TRBJ2-3	TRBD2	CASARLAGASTDTQYF	TGTGCCAGCGCCAGACTAGCGGGGGCAAGCACAGATACGCAGTATTTT